Below, one T cell receptor beta chain is given with its context. CD4+ cells yielded CD45RA+ naive and CD45RA-negative memory subsets. Trimming cost V 6 bases and J 4 bases; bases outside gene matches: 5. Germline values: CDR1 LNHNV, CDR2 YYDKDF (reference sequence). CDR3 length: 13 residues. The assay was immunoSEQ multiplex PCR, and TCRdb's table has in-frame clones only and misses some. The sample has approximately 2.5 million clones; 93% are singletons. The data are from a study of shared clonotypes between healthy human individuals. Study in general: Each donor's CD4 naive and CD4 memory cells filled three plates apiece, CD8 naive two, and CD8 memory one.

J is TRBJ1-2 and V is TRBV15; TRBD1 matches at 7 bases. This receptor was obtained from a man aged 18 to 29 in good health. Some clones in this sample may be carry-over from other donors' samples. The specimen sequenced was naive CD4+ T cells from PBMCs. As to subset: CD45RA+ positively selected. CDR3 DNA sequence: TGTGCCACCAGTGCCGGGACAGCCTATGGCTACACCTTC. Translating it yields CATSAGTAYGYTF.